The sequence of this T cell receptor (beta chain) was determined in a study of response to subunit inactivated influenza vaccine. In this sample, this clonotype turned up many times. TCRdb called the RT-PCR reads again in MiXCR, with one record for every CDR3 protein. This sample yields 860,000 or so distinct CDR3 sequences, of which 20% to 25% are seen a single time; roughly a tenth belongs to the top ten. V was cut by 3 bases and J by 7 bases, with 7 bases left in between. Germline V gene sequence: CDR1 DFQATT, CDR2 SNEGSKA (reference sequence). The CDR3 length is 12 residues. This sample comprised PBMCs from blood, obtained roughly 5 days after vaccination. The TCR comes from a man aged 50 to 60 who received an inactivated influenza vaccine. This chain joins TRBV20-1 and TRBJ1-6; D gene unclear. As DNA, the CDR3 is TGCAGTGCTAGTGGTCAGAATTCACCCCTCCACTTT. Translated, it gives CSASGQNSPLHF.